Sequencing of this T cell receptor (beta chain) was carried out in a study of T cells in Graves' hyperthyroidism and ophthalmopathy. Regarding the study as a whole: In the analysis, a 13 V-J model separated ophthalmopathy from stable hyperthyroidism.

Looked up from germline, CDR1 is SGHRS and CDR2 is YFSETQ. The CDR3 consists of 15 residues. The ends lost 2 bases at V and 7 bases at J; junction bases unmatched: 12. As for this clonotype: Antigen unknown. This sequence may be a read error, since a much larger clone differs from it by one base.

What was amplified from RNA transcripts were TCR beta CDR3 regions. HTBI primers were used for first-round RT-PCR of the TCR CDR3. From the multiplex PCR reads, TCRdb called clonotypes with MiXCR, one entry per CDR3 protein. The sample lists 600,000 to 750,000 distinct CDR3 sequences; approximately 15% were seen once. The definition of stable Graves' hyperthyroidism was no ophthalmopathy progression within 18 months. This sample holds PBMCs from 10 ml fresh peripheral blood. The TCR comes from a man in his fifties or sixties with Graves' hyperthyroidism. V usage is TRBV5-1 and J usage is TRBJ2-7, with 7 bases identical to TRBD2. Sequenced material: blood. In DNA, the CDR3 is TGCGCCAGCAGCTTCGGCGGGAGTCTTAGCGGTGAGCAGTACTTC. It specifies CASSFGGSLSGEQYF.